This T cell receptor (beta chain) was captured in a study of regulatory T cells in long-lasting Graves disease. This clonotype showed up just a few times. CDR1 is SQVTM, CDR2 ANQGSEA, per germline. The CDR3 covers 16 residues. With 6 bases clipped from V and 2 bases from J, the junction kept 16 bases outside the gene matches. Time point specified: newly diagnosed GD, antithyroid drugs for less than 3 months. TCR sequences were obtained from RNA taken from PBMCs. Libraries of TCR beta came from iRepertoire HTBI primers plus Arm-PCR of CDR3 regions. Original methodology: Samples jointly harbored 60 to 70 TRBV and 15 or so TRBJ segments. TCRdb itself ran the multiplex PCR reads through MiXCR, one entry per CDR3 protein. TCRdb's processing, not the authors', yielded these V and J calls. Of some 370,000 distinct CDR3 sequences listed, 10% to 15% are singletons. The same specimen was also included in a second study, on T cells in Graves' hyperthyroidism and ophthalmopathy.

This TCR derives from a woman between 18 and 29 years old with Graves disease. Sequenced here: peripheral blood mononuclear cells (PBMCs), sampled at new diagnosis, from a patient treated with antithyroid drugs. The chain employs TRBV29-1 and TRBJ2-7, with 7 bases identical to TRBD1. The CDR3 loop reads CSVSRVGQVGPYEQYF. DNA for the CDR3: TGCAGCGTAAGTAGGGTTGGACAGGTCGGTCCCTACGAGCAGTACTTC.